This T cell receptor beta chain was captured in a study of shared clonotypes between healthy human individuals. Study in general: The plates for each donor numbered three CD4 naive, three CD4 memory, two CD8 naive and one CD8 memory.

The naive CD8 population came from CD45RO-negative cells selected for CCR7, without terminally differentiated effector memory CD45RA+ cells. Those who donated were healthy HIV-negative adults, with no recent acute infections or vaccinations reported. Some clones are missing from TCRdb's copy, which holds only in-frame ones; the method was immunoSEQ multiplex PCR. The repertoire holds around 2.1 million clones, with about 93% as singletons. After removal of 5 bases from V and 9 bases from J, the junction contained 11 bases not matched to a gene. The CDR3 spans 15 residues. The germline gives CDR1 SGHTA, CDR2 FQGNSA.

Material: naive CD8+ T cells from PBMCs. This chain joins TRBV7-2 and TRBJ2-1; 9 positions agree with TRBD1. The receptor was derived from a man younger than 30 in good health. Some clones in this sample may be carry-over from other donors' samples. The CDR3 loop reads CASSGPGQGFPEQFF. The DNA for the CDR3 is TGTGCCAGCAGCGGCCCGGGACAGGGCTTTCCTGAGCAGTTCTTC.